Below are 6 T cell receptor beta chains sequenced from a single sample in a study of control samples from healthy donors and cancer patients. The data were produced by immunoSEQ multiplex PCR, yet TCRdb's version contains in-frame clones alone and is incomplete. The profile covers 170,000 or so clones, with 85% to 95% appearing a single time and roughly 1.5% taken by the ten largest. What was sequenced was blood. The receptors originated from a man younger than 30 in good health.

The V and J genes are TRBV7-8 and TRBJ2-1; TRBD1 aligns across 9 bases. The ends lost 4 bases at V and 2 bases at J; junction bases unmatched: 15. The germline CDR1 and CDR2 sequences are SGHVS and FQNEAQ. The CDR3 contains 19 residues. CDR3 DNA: TGTGCCAGCAGCTCCCTGGTGGTCGTGGGACAGGGCCCCTACAATGAGCAGTTCTTC. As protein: CASSSLVVVGQGPYNEQFF.

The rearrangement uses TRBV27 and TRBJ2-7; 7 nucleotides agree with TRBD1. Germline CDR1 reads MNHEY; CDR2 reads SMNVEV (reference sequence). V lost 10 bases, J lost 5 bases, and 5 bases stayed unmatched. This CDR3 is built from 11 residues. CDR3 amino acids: CATATGHEQYF. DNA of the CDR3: TGTGCCACCGCGACAGGGCACGAGCAGTACTTC.

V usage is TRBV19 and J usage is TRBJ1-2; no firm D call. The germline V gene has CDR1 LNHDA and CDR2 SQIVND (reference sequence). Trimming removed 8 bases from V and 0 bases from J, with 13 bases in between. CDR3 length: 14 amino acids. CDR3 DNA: TGTGCCAGTGCCAGCGTCCGACCTAACTATGGCTACACCTTC. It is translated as CASASVRPNYGYTF.

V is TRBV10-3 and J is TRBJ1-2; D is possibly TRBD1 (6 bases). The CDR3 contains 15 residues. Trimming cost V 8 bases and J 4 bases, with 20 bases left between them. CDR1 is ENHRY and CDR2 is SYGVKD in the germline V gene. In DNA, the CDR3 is TGTGCCATCCTACCACCGACAACAGGGCTCTATGGCTACACCTTC. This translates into CAILPPTTGLYGYTF.

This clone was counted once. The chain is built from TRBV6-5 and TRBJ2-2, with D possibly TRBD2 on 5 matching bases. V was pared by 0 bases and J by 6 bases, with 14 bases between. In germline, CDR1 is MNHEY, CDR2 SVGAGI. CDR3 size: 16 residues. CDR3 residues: CASSYSGLDLAGELFF. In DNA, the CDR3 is TGTGCCAGCAGTTACTCCGGACTCGACCTGGCCGGGGAGCTGTTTTTT.

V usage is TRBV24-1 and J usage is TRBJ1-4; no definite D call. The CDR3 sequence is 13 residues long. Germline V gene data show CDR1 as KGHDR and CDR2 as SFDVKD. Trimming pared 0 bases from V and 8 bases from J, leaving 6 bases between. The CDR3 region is CATSDLNGEKLFF. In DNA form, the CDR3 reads TGTGCCACCAGTGATTTGAACGGGGAAAAACTGTTTTTT.